This TCR beta chain was observed in a study of cytomegalovirus exposure and HLA in healthy donors. Broader study findings: Presence/absence analyses rested on an assumption that sequencing depth was roughly uniform across donors. As a later analysis revealed, the rate of TCR association differed by HLA locus, with DRB1 most and HLA-C fewest. It was shown in a later analysis that HLA-associated TCR beta chains were more clonally expanded than other, equally common chains.

Healthy bone marrow donors supplied every sample. Trimming pared 2 bases from V and 1 base from J, leaving 7 bases between. CDR3 size: 13 residues. Germline V gene data show CDR1 as SGHRS and CDR2 as YFSETQ. This clone was detected a few times. Its antigen is as yet unknown. Distinct nucleotide sequences in the sample also encode this CDR3. PCR involved 60 Vbeta and 13 Jbeta primers. Profiling relied on immunoSEQ multiplex PCR, and the TCRdb table lists in-frame clones only, not all of them. The data contain 210,000 or so clones, around 83% of them singletons. The chain has TRBV5-1 and TRBJ2-7; D might be TRBD2 (6 bases). The specimen was PBMCs. The TCR was taken from a girl under 18 in good health and CMV-seronegative. The CDR3 loop is CASSFGGSYEQYF. CDR3 nucleotide sequence: TGCGCCAGCAGCTTCGGGGGATCCTACGAGCAGTACTTC.